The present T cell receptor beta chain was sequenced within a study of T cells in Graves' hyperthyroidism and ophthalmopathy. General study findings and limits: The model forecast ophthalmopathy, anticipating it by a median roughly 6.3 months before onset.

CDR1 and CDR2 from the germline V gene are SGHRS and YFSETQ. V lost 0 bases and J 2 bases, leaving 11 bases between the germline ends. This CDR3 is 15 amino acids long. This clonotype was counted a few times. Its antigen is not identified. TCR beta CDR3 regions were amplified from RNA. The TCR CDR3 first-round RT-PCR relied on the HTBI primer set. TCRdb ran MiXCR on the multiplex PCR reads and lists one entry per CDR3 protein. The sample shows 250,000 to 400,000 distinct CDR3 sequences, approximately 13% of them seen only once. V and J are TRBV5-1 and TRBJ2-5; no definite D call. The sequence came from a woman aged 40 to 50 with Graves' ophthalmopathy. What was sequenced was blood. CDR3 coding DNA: TGCGCCAGCAGCTTGGACTCTCATCCTCAAGAGACCCAGTACTTC. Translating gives CASSLDSHPQETQYF.